A selection of T cell receptor beta chains follows, all from one sample in a study of a mutant IDH1 vaccine in newly diagnosed glioma. Only in-frame clones appear in the TCRdb table, and some are missing; sequencing was by immunoSEQ multiplex PCR. Among roughly 70,000 clones listed, 65% to 90% were seen once. Sequenced here: PBMCs, sampled from a glioma patient treated with radiotherapy, temozolomide or both. The receptors here all came from a young man with glioma. The conserved cysteine and the conserved F or W are not part of the CDR3 here. Fields, in order: CDR3 protein, J gene, clone size, V gene, D gene. A D gene is named only where the DNA matches it firmly. Only part of the rows carry a size: once, few, many, or a class if the clone is expanded.

ASSQEPQGVGETQY | TRBJ2-5 | NA | TRBV4-1 | NA
ASSDSAGEAYEQY | TRBJ2-7 | NA | TRBV2 | NA
ASSQGQPKETQY | TRBJ2-5 | NA | TRBV11-3 | TRBD1
ASLMGSPNTGELF | TRBJ2-2 | NA | TRBV6-5 | NA
ASSKGLAGTDTQY | TRBJ2-3 | NA | TRBV19 | TRBD2
ASSQPTGAGNTIY | TRBJ1-3 | NA | TRBV4-1 | NA
ASSRLGGEQY | TRBJ2-7 | NA | TRBV9 | NA
ASSLWDYGQASTGELF | TRBJ2-2 | NA | TRBV27 | NA
ASSLWLAVSYEQY | TRBJ2-7 | NA | TRBV28 | NA
ASSQDQEAYEQY | TRBJ2-7 | NA | TRBV6-1 | NA
ASRMGGGYTEAF | TRBJ1-1 | NA | TRBV25-1 | NA
ASSESSGELF | TRBJ2-2 | NA | TRBV10-1 | NA
ASSYFGDGNQPQH | TRBJ1-5 | NA | TRBV6-6 | NA
ASSEFTRGGPDTQY | TRBJ2-3 | NA | TRBV6-1 | TRBD2
ASSYGGTDTQY | TRBJ2-3 | NA | TRBV6-5 | NA
ASSESGQNQETQY | TRBJ2-5 | NA | TRBV10-2 | NA
ASSRQGSQETQY | TRBJ2-5 | NA | TRBV6-1 | TRBD1
ASNLPQETQY | TRBJ2-5 | NA | TRBV23-1 | NA
ATSRSSRVSYNSPLH | TRBJ1-6 | NA | TRBV15 | NA
ASSRTGRPQH | TRBJ1-5 | NA | TRBV2 | NA
ASRSGLLQGSTDTQY | TRBJ2-3 | NA | TRBV2 | NA
ASTPTPAPETQY | TRBJ2-5 | once | TRBV5-1 | NA
SVLKAGRTEDTEAF | TRBJ1-1 | NA | TRBV29-1 | NA
ASGGAGSNYEQY | TRBJ2-7 | NA | TRBV5-1 | NA
ASRQRGATDTQY | TRBJ2-3 | NA | TRBV19 | TRBD2
ATSRDRGTRVSYNEQF | TRBJ2-1 | NA | TRBV15 | TRBD2
ASSEVARVTNEKLF | TRBJ1-4 | NA | TRBV2 | NA
ASSPGAQGLVDTQY | TRBJ2-3 | NA | TRBV7-9 | NA